These 5 T cell receptor beta chains share one sample of origin, sequenced in a study of shared clonotypes between healthy human individuals (dated by TCRdb to the early 2020s). The method behind the library was the immunoSEQ multiplex PCR assay. TCRdb provides this immuneACCESS table in a form limited to in-frame rearrangements. Some clones are lacking; in checked studies, under half of them reflect an unresolved V gene, and why the rest are absent is not known. Recorded for this sample are more than 2,000,000 clones; 85% to 95% of them occurred a single time. Roughly 0.14% of the sample is taken by the ten largest. Sequencing input: naive CD4+ T cells sorted from blood. The sample's cell subset or site label is to be understood as: CD45RA+ positively selected. The receptor set was obtained from a man younger than 35 in good health.

The chain is built from TRBV28 and TRBJ2-7; 8 bases are shared with TRBD1. This CDR3 region has 13 residues. V lost 8 bases, J lost 5 bases, and 8 bases stayed unmatched. Germline lookup yields CDR1 MDHEN and CDR2 SYDVKM. The DNA for the CDR3 is TGTGCCAGCGTTCAGGGGGCGCGCGACGAGCAGTACTTC. Protein sequence: CASVQGARDEQYF.

The chain joins TRBV5-5 to TRBJ2-7, with 7 nucleotides matching TRBD1. Looked up from germline, CDR1 is SGHKS and CDR2 is YYEKEE (reference sequence). After removal of 4 bases from V and 5 bases from J, the junction contained 6 bases not matched to a gene. The CDR3 consists of 13 residues. The CDR3 loop is CASSTNRGHEQYF. Written as DNA, the CDR3 is TGTGCCAGCAGCACCAACAGGGGTCACGAGCAGTACTTC.

The chain's CDR3 is CASSLRGRVYEQYF. CDR3 coding DNA: TGCGCCAGCAGCTTACGGGGGAGGGTCTACGAGCAGTACTTC. The rearrangement joins TRBV5-1 to TRBJ2-7; 7 nucleotides agree with TRBD2. The germline V gene has CDR1 SGHRS and CDR2 YFSETQ. The J segment lost 3 bases and the V segment lost 2 bases, leaving 5 bases of the junction unmatched. The CDR3 loop spans 14 amino acids. Full variable domain (remainder filled in from reference TRBV5-1 and TRBJ2-7): KAGVTQTPRYLIKTRGQQVTLSCSPISGHRSVSWYQQTPGQGLQFLFEYFSETQRNKGNFPGRFSGRQFSNSRSEMNVSTLELGDSALYLCASSLRGRVYEQYFGPGTRLTVT.

The chain carries TRBV27 and TRBJ2-1; D gene uncertain. Trimming left V 5 bases short and J 4 bases short, with 9 bases between. The germline gives CDR1 MNHEY, CDR2 SMNVEV (reference sequence). There are 13 residues in the CDR3. This chain's CDR3 is CASSTSGYNEQFF. CDR3 nucleotides: TGTGCCAGCAGTACCAGTGGGTACAATGAGCAGTTCTTC.

This clone appeared a single time. V usage is TRBV29-1 and J usage is TRBJ2-3; TRBD1 matches at 9 bases. J was trimmed by 6 bases and V by 6 bases; bases with no gene match: 13. CDR1 is SQVTM and CDR2 is ANQGSEA in the germline V gene. This CDR3 region has 15 residues. DNA for the CDR3: TGCAGCGTCGCGGGCGGGACAGGGATTACGGATACGCAGTATTTT. This sequence encodes CSVAGGTGITDTQYF.